The 21 T cell receptor beta chains reported below all come from one sample, sequenced in a study of Ad26.COV2.S vaccination and SARS-CoV-2 variants. The method was immunoSEQ multiplex PCR; TCRdb's version includes in-frame clones alone and lacks a portion of them. The sample contains fewer than 600,000 clones, 70% to 90% of which appear only once. As for treatment: roughly 19 received Ad26.COV2.S at low or high dose, single or two shots; about 5 received placebo; per-sample allocation not given. Samples came from day 63 after the first vaccine or placebo injection. The specimen was peripheral blood, collected in a trial of Ad26.COV2.S vaccine versus placebo. The receptors were sampled from a person aged 18-60 years who received the Ad26.COV2.S COVID-19 vaccine or a placebo.

This chain uses TRBV7-2 with TRBJ2-4; TRBD1 aligns across 9 bases. With V trimmed by 4 bases and J by 9 bases, 10 bases remained unmatched. Germline V gene sequence: CDR1 SGHTA, CDR2 FQGNSA. This CDR3 spans 15 amino acids. The CDR3: CASSSGQGGRGIQYF. For the CDR3, the DNA is TGTGCCAGCAGCTCGGGACAGGGTGGTCGTGGCATTCAGTACTTC.

The chain uses TRBV4-1 and TRBJ1-2, with D possibly matching TRBD1 (6 bases). The CDR3 extends over 14 amino acids. Germline lookup yields CDR1 MGHRA and CDR2 YSYEKL. V lost 6 bases and J lost 2, with 13 bases in between. The DNA of the CDR3 is TGCGCCAGCAGTCGAGGACAGAAGAACTATGGCTACACCTTC. Residues: CASSRGQKNYGYTF.

This clone was picked up one time. The rearrangement uses TRBV6-5 and TRBJ2-1, with 10 bases that match TRBD2. The CDR3 spans 13 residues. Germline V lookup: CDR1 MNHEY, CDR2 SVGAGI. V lost 6 bases to trimming and J lost 9 bases; unmatched junction nucleotides: 5. DNA for the CDR3: TGTGCCAGCAGGGCTAGCGGGAGCGCTGAGCAGTTCTTC. Its translation: CASRASGSAEQFF.

The chain combines TRBV6-5 with TRBJ2-7, with 9 bases identical to TRBD1. Losses at the gene ends were 0 bases for V and 4 bases for J; bases not matched to a gene: 7. CDR3 size: 16 residues. Per germline, CDR1 MNHEY and CDR2 SVGAGI. The CDR3 spells CASSYSMGQGFYEQYF. The CDR3 nucleotides read TGTGCCAGCAGTTACTCGATGGGACAGGGTTTTTACGAGCAGTACTTC.

The genes are TRBV28 and TRBJ2-1, with 13 bases matching TRBD2. Per the germline V gene, CDR1 is MDHEN and CDR2 is SYDVKM. The V segment lost 5 bases and the J segment 11 bases; nucleotides outside the gene matches: 9. The CDR3 extends over 15 amino acids. Written as DNA, the CDR3 is TGTGCCAGCAGTAAAACGGGACTAGCGGGAATGAAGCAGTTCTTC. It specifies CASSKTGLAGMKQFF.

This clone occurred a few times. The J gene is TRBJ1-4, the V gene TRBV5-1; unclear D gene. With 4 bases removed from V and 0 bases from J, the gap between germline ends came to 16 bases. The CDR3 contains 17 residues. CDR1 and CDR2 (germline): SGHRS, YFSETQ. This chain's CDR3 is CASSPMKRTATNEKLFF. The CDR3 coding sequence is TGCGCCAGCAGCCCTATGAAGAGGACCGCAACTAATGAAAAACTGTTTTTT.

The V gene is TRBV5-4, the J gene TRBJ2-1; the match to TRBD2 covers 9 bases. V dropped 1 base and J dropped 2; count of bases not matched to a gene: 7. Germline CDR1 and CDR2: SGHNT and YYREEE (reference sequence). The CDR3 length is 17 residues. The CDR3 reads CASSLLSGSPTYNEQFF. CDR3 sequence (DNA): TGTGCCAGCAGCTTGCTTAGCGGGAGCCCTACCTACAATGAGCAGTTCTTC.

The chain employs TRBV20-1 and TRBJ2-7; D gene unclear. The germline V gene encodes CDR1 DFQATT and CDR2 SNEGSKA (reference sequence). CDR3 length equals 13 residues. V was cut by 3 bases and J by 0 bases, with 9 bases left in between. CDR3: CSASGRSSYEQYF. CDR3 in DNA: TGCAGTGCTAGTGGTCGGAGCTCCTACGAGCAGTACTTC.

The chain uses TRBV10-3 and TRBJ1-1; no clear D gene. This CDR3 has 11 amino acids. Germline loops: CDR1 ENHRY, CDR2 SYGVKD. V lost 5 bases and J lost 6, with 7 bases in between. The CDR3 is CAISNKSEAFF. DNA of the CDR3: TGTGCCATCAGTAACAAGTCTGAAGCTTTCTTT.

This sequence joins TRBV4-1 and TRBJ1-1, with D hard to call. Between the trimmed V and J ends, which lost 1 base and 1 base, there was a span of 25 bases. Germline-derived CDR1 and CDR2 are MGHRA and YSYEKL. The CDR3 totals 20 residues. The CDR3 DNA is TGCGCCAGCAGCCAAGTTTTGGCTGGGTCCTTTCGGACCGGGAACACTGAAGCTTTCTTT. Translation gives CASSQVLAGSFRTGNTEAFF.

The chain is built from TRBV20-1 and TRBJ2-7; 9 nucleotides match TRBD2. Germline V gene data show CDR1 as DFQATT and CDR2 as SNEGSKA (reference sequence). The CDR3 runs to 14 residues. The V and J ends lost 3 bases and 6 bases, in that order; junction bases with no gene match: 9. In DNA form, the CDR3 reads TGCAGTGCTAGTGACGGCGGGAGGGCCTCCGAGCAGTACTTC. As protein: CSASDGGRASEQYF.

The chain joins TRBV7-6 to TRBJ1-3; D remains unclear. V lost 5 bases and J 4 bases, leaving 15 bases between the germline ends. CDR1 SGHVS and CDR2 FNYEAQ come from the germline V gene. The CDR3 sequence is 15 residues long. The CDR3 coding sequence is TGTGCCAGCAGCCGGGAAGGATACTCCGGAAACACCATATATTTT. It codes for CASSREGYSGNTIYF.

The V and J genes are TRBV27 and TRBJ1-2, with 10 bases identical to TRBD1. The CDR3 is 14 residues long. V lost 2 bases and J lost 4; bases outside the gene matches: 1. In germline, CDR1 is MNHEY, CDR2 SMNVEV (reference sequence). The CDR3 is CASSLGQGVYGYTF. As DNA, the CDR3 is TGTGCCAGCAGTTTAGGACAGGGGGTCTATGGCTACACCTTC.

The rearrangement uses TRBV27 and TRBJ2-5, with 10 positions matching TRBD1. The CDR3 extends over 15 amino acids. With 1 base clipped from V and 5 bases from J, the junction kept 4 bases outside the gene matches. Germline loops: CDR1 MNHEY, CDR2 SMNVEV (reference sequence). CDR3 in DNA: TGTGCCAGCAGTTTATTGGGGGACAGGGGTGAGACCCAGTACTTC. It yields the protein CASSLLGDRGETQYF.

The chain recombines TRBV6-5 with TRBJ1-1; possibly TRBD1 for D (5 bases). The V gene lost 6 bases and the J gene lost 4 bases, with 9 bases spanning the gap. The CDR3 is made up of 12 amino acids. Germline V gene data show CDR1 as MNHEY and CDR2 as SVGAGI. DNA of the CDR3: TGTGCCAGCAGAGACGGGGGCACTGAAGCTTTCTTT. It codes for CASRDGGTEAFF.

V gene TRBV2 combines with J gene TRBJ1-5; D is ambiguous. The CDR3 consists of 15 residues. Germline V gene lookup returns CDR1 SNHLY and CDR2 FYNNEI. Trimming shortened V by 4 bases and J by 7 bases, and 17 bases separated the two germline ends. The CDR3 DNA sequence: TGTGCCAGCAGTGGGTGGCAGAAAAGCTTCCAGCCCCAGCATTTT. It encodes CASSGWQKSFQPQHF.

The table lists this clone with a count of one. The V and J genes are TRBV5-6 and TRBJ1-1; D might be TRBD1 (5 bases). V lost 0 bases to trimming and J lost 3 bases, with 6 bases between them. This CDR3 is built from 13 residues. Looked up from germline, CDR1 is SGHDT and CDR2 is YYEEEE. The CDR3 is CASSLARDTEAFF. In nucleotides, the CDR3 is TGTGCCAGCAGCTTGGCCAGGGACACTGAAGCTTTCTTT. Complete variable domain (other parts from reference TRBV5-6 and TRBJ1-1): DAGVTQSPTHLIKTRGQQVTLRCSPKSGHDTVSWYQQALGQGPQFIFQYYEEEERQRGNFPDRFSGHQFPNYSSELNVNALLLGDSALYLCASSLARDTEAFFGQGTRLTVV.

The chain carries TRBV7-2 and TRBJ2-2; perhaps TRBD1 as D (6 bases). The V end lost 5 bases, the J end lost 3 bases, and 13 bases lay between the germline ends. The germline V gene encodes CDR1 SGHTA and CDR2 FQGNSA. This CDR3 has 15 residues. The CDR3 DNA sequence: TGTGCCAGCAGCCCGCAGGGGTCCGACACCGGGGAGCTGTTTTTT. Translation: CASSPQGSDTGELFF.

The chain carries TRBV5-4 and TRBJ1-3; D call uncertain. The CDR3 runs to 16 residues. V was shortened by 4 bases and J by 2 bases, with 16 bases between the two germline ends. Looked up from germline, CDR1 is SGHNT and CDR2 is YYREEE (reference sequence). DNA of the CDR3: TGTGCCAGCAGCCTAAGCTCGACAAGGGCTGGAAACACCATATATTTT. Protein sequence: CASSLSSTRAGNTIYF.

The chain uses TRBV7-9 and TRBJ2-1; D is uncertain. Trimming removed 7 bases from V and 10 bases from J, with 11 bases in between. Germline CDR1 SEHNR, CDR2 FQNEAQ (reference sequence). The CDR3 covers 11 residues. CDR3 nucleotides: TGTGCCAGCAATTCGATCGCGGAGCAGTTCTTC. It translates to CASNSIAEQFF.

This chain links TRBV2 with TRBJ1-2; tentatively, D is TRBD1 (6 bases). The CDR3 runs to 14 residues. With 7 bases removed from V and 6 bases from J, the gap between germline ends came to 18 bases. In germline, CDR1 is SNHLY, CDR2 FYNNEI. CDR3 bases: TGTGCCAGCACCGGTTTAAGGGGGGTAAATGGCTACACCTTC. Protein sequence: CASTGLRGVNGYTF.